This TCR beta chain comes out of a study of shared clonotypes between healthy human individuals (dated by TCRdb to about 2020). In terms of the full investigation: The cohort comprised two women and three men aged 18 to 49 years. For each donor, CD4 naive and CD4 memory were each given three plates, CD8 naive was given two plates, and CD8 memory was given one plate. The study deeply sequenced blood TCR repertoires of about five healthy adults to estimate repertoire size and the extent of clonotype sharing between individuals. Libraries were prepared and TCR repertoires were sequenced by different laboratories using diverse techniques, in order to increase sequencing depth and limit assay-specific biases. Per donor, leukapheresis produced somewhere between about 0.8 and 9 billion PBMCs. The full study reports these points: Higher generation probabilities were observed for clonotypes shared by all four sorted-subset donors than for non-shared clonotypes. Sampling was restricted to blood, and TCR repertoires in tissue are likely to differ from TCR repertoires in blood. The small number of donors limited the genetic and exposure-history diversity represented. Rarefaction of sorted-subset datasets indicated incomplete sequencing despite the large sequencing depth. Estimated clonotype richness was generally larger for naive than for memory subsets. Pairwise subsampling indicated that sequencing depth was expected to affect the degree of clonotype sharing among donors. Sharing across four donors was observed for approximately 5% of naive CD4, less than 4% of naive CD8, roughly 2.3% of memory CD4, and less than 0.45% of memory CD8 clonotypes.

In the case of this clone: Its binding antigen is unknown. Nothing much larger sits one base from this clone, and base qualities are not available.

Healthy HIV-negative adults with no recently reported acute infections or vaccinations were included as donors. Every donor was a Caucasian adult residing in Nashville, Tennessee, USA. CD4+ T cells were enriched through magnetic negative selection, after which naive cells were positively selected on CD45RA and the remaining negative fraction served as the memory subset. After blood collection by leukapheresis, PBMCs were isolated using Ficoll-Histopaque density gradient centrifugation and then cryopreserved in the vapor phase of liquid nitrogen. Purity and quantity of every magnetically sorted T cell population were checked by analytical flow cytometry. Each sorted fraction had its genomic DNA isolated and then quantified by UV absorbance on a Nanodrop 2000c. V has 5 bases trimmed and J has 8 bases trimmed; junction bases matching no gene number 10. Based on the germline V gene (reference sequence), the CDR1 and CDR2 sequences are MNHNY and SVGAGI. Including the terminal cysteine and phenylalanine, the CDR3 comprises 16 residues. Only the CDR3 DNA stays, 48 bases, in frame from base 1.

Using the deep immunoSEQ assay, multiplex PCR amplified TCR CDR3 regions from genomic DNA. Extracted genomic DNA from each cell subset was distributed evenly across all wells of several immunoSEQ 96-well plates, and each plate was treated as a replicate. For sorted subsets, roughly 190 ng of genomic DNA, equivalent to some 30,000 T cell genomes, went into each replicate PCR. Purified libraries were measured with a Qubit 3.0 fluorometer, size-checked on a Bioanalyzer 2100, and measured again with the KAPA Library Quantification kit. Every immunoSEQ 96-well plate was sequenced on a separate single-read 150-cycle Illumina NextSeq 550 flow cell. Turning to the authors' computational methods: Because only junctional sequences without quality scores were contained in the immunoSEQ output, filtering matching that applied to full-length reads could not be performed. Sequences were annotated with PyIR, a Python wrapper for IgBLAST v1.9, using IMGT germline references to assign V/J genes and CDR3. Reads with weak V/J assignments (E-value above 1e-6), missing CDR3, stop codons, out-of-frame junctions, or ambiguous translated residues were removed. V3J clonotypes were defined by identical inferred V gene, J gene, and CDR3 amino acid sequence. The percentage overlap between two repertoires was calculated by dividing the number of shared unique clonotypes by the size of the smaller repertoire. Three approaches were used to assess repertoire richness: RTK rarefaction, the Chao1 estimator, and Recon v2.1 estimates of unobserved clonotypes. Generation probabilities were computed with OLGA for all TCRbeta clonotypes obtained by the gDNA method from several donors. Imported from immuneACCESS, the table was reduced by TCRdb to in-frame sequences with V and J called. These copies leave out some clones; in studies compared against another copy, an unresolved V gene accounts for under half, and the cause of the remainder is not known. That table gives V, J and clone size, and the DNA gave D and trimming. The sample profile shows around 2.1 million clones; around 95% of them were found once. Approximately 0.13% of the sample is taken by the ten largest.

The sequence links TRBV6-6 to TRBJ2-1; a stretch of 12 junction bases matches TRBD2. Source material: naive CD4+ T cells sorted from blood. The cell subset or site label corresponds to: CD45RA+ positively selected. The clonotype originates from a man between 18 and 35 years old in good health. The CDR3 corresponds to CASSADLAGGPDEQFF. The DNA sequence reads TGTGCCAGCAGTGCCGATCTAGCGGGAGGGCCCGATGAGCAGTTCTTC.